The T cell receptor (beta chain) described here comes from a study of blood T cell repertoires in COVID-19. In the study overall: T cells, B-cell-depleted T cells, or PBMCs supplied cDNA or gDNA.

The method was immunoSEQ multiplex PCR; TCRdb's version includes in-frame clones alone and lacks a portion of them. The data contain 70,000 to 85,000 clones, about 86% of them singletons. The CDR3 covers 14 residues. The ends were cut back, 0 bases at V and 4 bases at J, with 8 bases in the middle. Germline values: CDR1 WNHNN, CDR2 SYGVQD (reference sequence). The TCR comes from a woman of 80 years or more in a cohort sampled during active or convalescent COVID-19. Sequencing was performed on peripheral blood. J is TRBJ2-3 and V is TRBV10-1; the D gene is possibly TRBD1 (5 bases). The CDR3 DNA follows: TGCGCCAGCAGTGAGTCAACAGGTTCAGATACGCAGTATTTT. Its translation: CASSESTGSDTQYF.